These 5 T cell receptor beta chains came from one sample sequenced in a study of beta chain features in type 1 diabetes. General study points: The study found moderately but significantly shorter TCRB CDR3s in all four CD4+ subsets of Type 1 diabetes patients.

No antigen has been identified for these receptors. TCRB transcripts that were expressed got sequenced, as all of the isolated RNA had been reverse transcribed. The data were produced by immunoSEQ multiplex PCR, yet TCRdb's version contains in-frame clones alone and is incomplete. Of 160,000 or so clones detected, roughly 10% appear once; the ten largest clones hold roughly 0.72%. Sequencing was done on a sample of central memory CD4+ T cells from blood. The receptors derive from a woman between 25 and 40 years old with type 1 diabetes.

This chain connects TRBV7-8 to TRBJ1-2, with TRBD1 identical over 7 bases. Losses at the gene ends were 1 base for V and 5 bases for J; bases not matched to a gene: 4. Germline V gene data show CDR1 as SGHVS and CDR2 as FQNEAQ. This CDR3 has 14 amino acids. The CDR3 coding sequence is TGTGCCAGCAGCTTAGTAGGGACAGATTATGGCTACACCTTC. Translating it yields CASSLVGTDYGYTF. Full variable domain (remainder filled in from reference TRBV7-8 and TRBJ1-2): GAGVSQSPRYKVAKRGQDVALRCDPISGHVSLFWYQQALGQGPEFLTYFQNEAQLDKSGLPSDRFFAERPEGSVSTLKIQRTQQEDSAVYLCASSLVGTDYGYTFGSGTRLTVV.

This clone was seen more than once but under ten times. The V gene is TRBV12-5, the J gene TRBJ2-5; TRBD2 matches at 9 bases. The CDR3 consists of 13 residues. Germline V gene data show CDR1 as LGHNT and CDR2 as FRNRAP. The ends lost 8 bases at V and 4 bases at J; junction bases unmatched: 5. The CDR3 loop reads CASNRAGGETQYF. Here the CDR3 DNA reads TGTGCTAGTAATCGAGCGGGAGGAGAGACCCAGTACTTC.

This clone was observed a handful of times. V and J are TRBV2 and TRBJ2-1, with 10 nucleotides matching TRBD2. This CDR3 spans 15 amino acids. Germline lookup yields CDR1 SNHLY and CDR2 FYNNEI. V lost 6 bases, J lost 8 bases, and 10 bases stayed unmatched. CDR3: CASRKGLADWDEQFF. CDR3 coding DNA: TGTGCCAGCAGGAAAGGACTAGCGGACTGGGATGAGCAGTTCTTC.

The V call is TRBV5-1, the J call TRBJ2-5; D perhaps matches TRBD1 (5 bases). V gave up 7 bases and J gave up 2 bases, with 18 bases separating them. Looked up from germline, CDR1 is SGHRS and CDR2 is YFSETQ. The CDR3 sequence is 15 residues long. The CDR3: CASYLNQGRQETQYF. Here the CDR3 DNA reads TGCGCCAGCTACCTAAACCAGGGCAGGCAAGAGACCCAGTACTTC.

This clone was seen only a few times. The J gene is TRBJ2-1, the V gene TRBV18; TRBD2 aligns across 9 bases. The V gene end was trimmed by 3 bases and the J gene end by 8 bases; junction bases not matched to a gene: 11. The CDR3 consists of 16 residues. Germline V gene data show CDR1 as KGHSH and CDR2 as LQKENI. CDR3 sequence (DNA): TGTGCCAGCTCACCTTTCGATCCTAGCGGGGTAGATGAGCAGTTCTTC. Encoded protein: CASSPFDPSGVDEQFF. Based on the CDR3 plus reference TRBV18 and TRBJ2-1, the full variable domain is NAGVMQNPRHLVRRRGQEARLRCSPMKGHSHVYWYRQLPEEGLKFMVYLQKENIIDESGMPKERFSAEFPKEGPSILRIQQVVRGDSAAYFCASSPFDPSGVDEQFFGPGTRLTVL.